A single sample gave rise to the 7 T cell receptor beta chains below, sequenced in a study of cytomegalovirus exposure and HLA in healthy donors. Clones were sequenced by immunoSEQ multiplex PCR, and TCRdb holds only the in-frame ones, with some missing. The sample shows over 200,000 clones, over 80% of them seen only once. The specimen was PBMCs. The receptors come from a woman in her thirties in good health and CMV-seropositive.

The chain links TRBV27 to TRBJ2-3; D call uncertain. CDR1 and CDR2 (germline): MNHEY, SMNVEV (reference sequence). V was cut by 5 bases and J by 0 bases, with 9 bases left in between. The CDR3 spans 14 residues. CDR3 coding DNA: TGTGCCAGCAGTAGTCTCTATAGCACAGATACGCAGTATTTT. Translating it yields CASSSLYSTDTQYF.

The chain employs TRBV7-2 and TRBJ1-4, with 7 bases aligning to TRBD1. V was clipped by 1 base and J by 7 bases; unmatched bases: 6. The CDR3 loop spans 15 amino acids. Germline V gene data show CDR1 as SGHTA and CDR2 as FQGNSA. The CDR3: CASSLVPGGGEKLFF. CDR3 nucleotides: TGTGCCAGCAGCTTAGTACCAGGGGGAGGTGAAAAACTGTTTTTT.

This clone was observed a handful of times. The chain uses TRBV6-1 and TRBJ1-2; maybe TRBD1 (5 bases). Germline V gives CDR1 MNHNS, CDR2 SASEGT. This CDR3 is 12 amino acids long. V lost 4 bases, J lost 8 bases, and 11 bases lay in between. CDR3 nucleotide sequence: TGTGCCAGCAGTGGTTGGGGGAGCGGCTACACCTTC. Protein sequence: CASSGWGSGYTF.

The chain uses TRBV5-1 and TRBJ2-2; D gene unclear. Looked up from germline, CDR1 is SGHRS and CDR2 is YFSETQ. V was clipped by 4 bases and J by 0 bases, with 7 bases between them. The CDR3 runs to 14 residues. CDR3 in amino acids: CASSPTTNTGELFF. In nucleotides, the CDR3 is TGCGCCAGCAGCCCAACAACGAACACCGGGGAGCTGTTTTTT.

CDR3 protein: CASSNGAANTEAFF. CDR3 DNA: TGTGCCAGCAGTAATGGGGCGGCAAACACTGAAGCTTTCTTT. V usage is TRBV27 and J usage is TRBJ1-1; D is possibly TRBD1 (5 bases). CDR3 length: 14 residues. The ends were cut back, 5 bases at V and 2 bases at J, with 12 bases in the middle. Germline-derived CDR1 and CDR2 are MNHEY and SMNVEV (reference sequence).

This clone was picked up a small number of times. The CDR3 is CASSETSVDTIYF. CDR3 in DNA: TGTGCCAGCAGTGAAACGTCAGTAGACACCATATATTTT. The chain links TRBV6-1 to TRBJ1-3; the D is unclear. Germline V CDR1 and CDR2: MNHNS, SASEGT. CDR3 length equals 13 residues. V was shortened by 2 bases and J by 8 bases, with 10 bases between the two germline ends.

V gene TRBV28 combines with J gene TRBJ2-2; D perhaps matches TRBD1 (7 bases). The CDR3 consists of 15 residues. The germline V gene has CDR1 MDHEN and CDR2 SYDVKM. Deletions cut 7 bases from V and 1 base from J, with 13 bases between. CDR3 region: CASTNRGLNTGELFF. In DNA form, the CDR3 reads TGTGCCAGCACAAACAGGGGACTGAACACCGGGGAGCTGTTTTTT.